This record looks at one T cell receptor (beta chain) sequence and its context. CDR3 length: 15 residues. Germline CDR1 and CDR2: SGHDN and FVKESK. V lost 3 bases and J 1 base, leaving 12 bases between the germline ends. This entry belongs to a study of tumor-infiltrating lymphocytes in glioblastoma multiforme. TCR beta libraries were built from RNA through three nested multiplex PCR rounds using modified ARM-PCR. TCRdb itself ran the multiplex PCR reads through MiXCR, one entry per CDR3 protein. The table includes about 8,400 distinct CDR3 sequences, about 70% detected once. The genes are TRBV14 and TRBJ2-5; D possibly corresponds to TRBD1 (5 bases). The source is a male donor with glioblastoma. Sequencing input: brain tumor tissue. The CDR3, as DNA: TGTGCCAGCAGCCAGCTCAGGGATTTCCAAGAGACCCAGTACTTC. This encodes CASSQLRDFQETQYF.